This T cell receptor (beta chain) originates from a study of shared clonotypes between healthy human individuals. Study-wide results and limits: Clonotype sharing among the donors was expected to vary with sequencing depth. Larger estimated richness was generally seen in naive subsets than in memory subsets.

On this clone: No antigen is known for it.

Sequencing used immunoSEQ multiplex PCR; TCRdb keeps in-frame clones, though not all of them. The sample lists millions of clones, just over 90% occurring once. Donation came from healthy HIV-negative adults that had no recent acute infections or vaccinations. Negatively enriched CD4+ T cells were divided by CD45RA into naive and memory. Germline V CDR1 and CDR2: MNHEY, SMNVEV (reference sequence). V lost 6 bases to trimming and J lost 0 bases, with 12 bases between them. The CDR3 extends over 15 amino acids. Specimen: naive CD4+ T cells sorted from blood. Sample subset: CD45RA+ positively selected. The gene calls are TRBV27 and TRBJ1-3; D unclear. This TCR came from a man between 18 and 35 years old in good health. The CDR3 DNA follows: TGTGCCAGCAGAGAGTCCCCCAACTCTGGAAACACCATATATTTT. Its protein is CASRESPNSGNTIYF.